These 7 T cell receptor beta chains came from one sample sequenced in a study of blood T cell repertoires in COVID-19. Assay used: immunoSEQ multiplex PCR; TCRdb lists only in-frame clones, some missing. The data show 110,000 to 150,000 clones, 80% seen once. Sequences were obtained from peripheral blood. These receptors all come from a man between 65 and 85 years old who had recovered from COVID-19.

The chain is built from TRBV10-3 and TRBJ2-2; 8 nucleotides line up with TRBD1. This CDR3 is built from 13 residues. Germline-derived CDR1 and CDR2 are ENHRY and SYGVKD. The junction had 4 bases not matched to a gene; V was cut back by 7 bases and J by 6 bases. The CDR3 protein is CAITTQGAGELFF. The CDR3 bases are TGTGCCATCACCACACAGGGGGCCGGGGAGCTGTTTTTT.

This clone was found many times. The chain recombines TRBV7-9 with TRBJ2-1, with 9 bases fitting TRBD1. J was trimmed by 8 bases and V by 5 bases; bases with no gene match: 7. This CDR3 has 14 residues. CDR1 is SEHNR and CDR2 is FQNEAQ in the germline V gene (reference sequence). The CDR3 region has the DNA TGTGCCAGCAGCAAAACAGGGGGCTGGGATGAGCAGTTCTTC. Translated, it gives CASSKTGGWDEQFF.

This clone was seen only a few times. V gene TRBV14 combines with J gene TRBJ2-1; no clear D. The V gene lost 4 bases and the J gene lost 6 bases, with 13 bases spanning the gap. The CDR3 contains 14 residues. Germline CDR1 reads SGHDN; CDR2 reads FVKESK. The CDR3 region is CASSRFEALNEQFF. The CDR3 DNA reads TGTGCCAGCAGCCGATTTGAGGCCCTCAATGAGCAGTTCTTC.

The chain carries TRBV20-1 and TRBJ2-2; TRBD1 matches at 9 bases. Germline CDR1 DFQATT, CDR2 SNEGSKA (reference sequence). This CDR3 region has 15 residues. V was pared by 3 bases and J by 6 bases, with 8 bases of the junction left unmatched. The chain's CDR3 is CSASGGTGLSGELFF. CDR3 DNA: TGCAGTGCTAGTGGCGGGACAGGGCTTTCCGGGGAGCTGTTTTTT.

V gene TRBV9 combines with J gene TRBJ2-1; unclear D gene. V was shortened by 1 base and J by 1 base, with 9 bases between the two germline ends. The CDR3 covers 15 residues. Germline loops: CDR1 SGDLS, CDR2 YYNGEE. The CDR3 loop is CASSVLGNSYNEQFF. The CDR3 DNA reads TGTGCCAGCAGCGTACTGGGCAATTCCTACAATGAGCAGTTCTTC.

The chain combines TRBV7-3 with TRBJ2-3; D possibly corresponds to TRBD2 (5 bases). Germline loops: CDR1 SGHTA, CDR2 FQGTGA. V lost 0 bases and J lost 0, with 13 bases in between. This CDR3 has 17 amino acids. The CDR3 bases are TGTGCCAGCAGCTTAACGGGTCCGGGAACTAGCACAGATACGCAGTATTTT. It codes for CASSLTGPGTSTDTQYF.

Only a few counts were recorded for this clone. CDR3 sequence: CASSYADRVAPEQFF. Written as DNA, the CDR3 is TGTGCCAGCAGTTATGCTGACAGGGTAGCTCCTGAGCAGTTCTTC. This chain connects TRBV6-2 or TRBV6-3 to TRBJ2-1; 7 positions match TRBD1. The V gene's germline CDR1 is MNHEY and CDR2 SVGEGT. This CDR3 is built from 15 residues. Trimming at V came to 3 bases and at J to 9 bases, leaving 11 bases not matched to a gene.